This T cell receptor (beta chain) was documented in a study of control samples from healthy donors and cancer patients. Some clones are missing from TCRdb's copy, which holds only in-frame ones; the method was immunoSEQ multiplex PCR. This table has about 130,000 clones, roughly 92% appearing once. V was cut by 6 bases and J by 7 bases, with 16 bases left in between. The CDR3 runs to 15 residues. Germline CDR1 reads PRHDT; CDR2 reads FYEKMQ (reference sequence). The table lists this clone with a few counts. Sequencing was carried out using blood. The chain is built from TRBV13 and TRBJ1-6; possible D gene TRBD1, 5 bases. The clonotype comes from a young man in good health. CDR3: CASRGAGPPNSPLHF. DNA of the CDR3: TGTGCCAGCAGAGGGGCAGGTCCCCCGAATTCACCCCTCCACTTT.